The 10 T cell receptor delta chains listed next were all sequenced from one sample in a study of Vδ1+ human thymocytes. Whole-study results and caveats: Highly polyclonal TRG and TRD repertoires with Gaussian CDR3 length distributions appeared in thymus.

Their cognate antigens are unknown. Extracted RNA was reverse transcribed into cDNA. The CDR3 regions were amplified by multiplex PCR from V-gene primers to a constant-region primer. TCRdb re-called clones from the multiplex PCR reads via CATT. The sample has fewer than 25,000 delta-chain clones, 8.1% seen once. The specimen was Vdelta1+ gamma-delta thymocytes from the thymus. Documented subset: FACS-sorted CD3+ TCRalphabeta- TCRVdelta1+ TCRVdelta2- thymocytes. Receptors were obtained from a child less than two years old who had congenital heart surgery.

The chain joins TRDV1 to TRDJ1, with 9 positions matching TRDD3. CDR1 TSWWSYY and CDR2 QGS come from the germline V gene. This CDR3 is built from 20 residues. Trimming cost V 4 bases and J 0 bases; bases outside gene matches: 18. In DNA form, the CDR3 reads TGTGCTCTTGGGGCTCTACGAGTTTTGGAACTGGGGGAGTACACCGATAAACTCATCTTT. Translated, it gives CALGALRVLELGEYTDKLIF.

V is TRDV1 and J is TRDJ1; 12 nucleotides align to TRDD3. V shed 1 base, J shed 3 bases, and the junction held 12 bases outside the gene matches. Per germline, CDR1 TSWWSYY and CDR2 QGS. The CDR3 is 19 amino acids. The CDR3 DNA follows: TGTGCTCTTGGGGAACGATCCCTGTCCCACTGGGGGATACCCGATAAACTCATCTTT. Translating gives CALGERSLSHWGIPDKLIF.

The table lists this clone with a few counts. The genes are TRDV1 and TRDJ1, with D possibly matching TRDD2 (6 bases). The V and J ends lost 1 base and 10 bases respectively, with 22 bases between them. The CDR3 loop spans 16 amino acids. Germline CDR1 TSWWSYY, CDR2 QGS. In DNA form, the CDR3 reads TGTGCTCTTGGGGAACAGGCCTTCCCCCCTAGGATAGGACTCATCTTT. As protein: CALGEQAFPPRIGLIF.

This clone turned up a few times. The gene calls are TRDV1 and TRDJ2; D perhaps matches TRDD3 (5 bases). This CDR3 is built from 18 residues. V was pared by 1 base and J by 3 bases, with 18 bases between. In germline, CDR1 is TSWWSYY, CDR2 QGS. For the CDR3, the DNA is TGTGCTCTTGGGGAACGGAGGGGACTCTTGAGGGTGACAGCACAACTCTTCTTT. Translation gives CALGERRGLLRVTAQLFF.

This chain links TRDV1 with TRDJ1; 9 bases agree with TRDD3. The CDR3 consists of 22 residues. With 2 bases clipped from V and 2 bases from J, the junction kept 24 bases outside the gene matches. Germline V gene lookup returns CDR1 TSWWSYY and CDR2 QGS. CDR3 DNA sequence: TGTGCTCTTGGGGAAAAGATAATCCTACGGGAGTGCTGGGGGATTGGGACCGATAAACTCATCTTT. This codes for CALGEKIILRECWGIGTDKLIF.

The chain recombines TRDV1 with TRDJ1, with 8 positions matching TRDD3. V lost 2 bases and J lost 2; bases outside the gene matches: 10. Germline V CDR1 and CDR2: TSWWSYY, QGS. This CDR3 spans 17 amino acids. As DNA, the CDR3 is TGTGCTCTTGGGGAAACTAAGCAGGGATACGCGACCGATAAACTCATCTTT. It is translated as CALGETKQGYATDKLIF.

The rearrangement joins TRDV1 to TRDJ1; 13 nucleotides align to TRDD3. The V and J ends lost 5 bases and 0 bases, in that order; junction bases with no gene match: 21. CDR1 and CDR2 from the germline V gene are TSWWSYY and QGS. The CDR3 sequence is 22 residues long. The CDR3 here is CALGIPTSHWGIRVKYTDKLIF. CDR3 DNA sequence: TGTGCTCTTGGGATTCCCACATCCCACTGGGGGATACGCGTAAAGTACACCGATAAACTCATCTTT.

This clone was picked up a small number of times. The chain couples TRDV1 to TRDJ1; 9 nucleotides line up with TRDD3. V lost 0 bases and J lost 1; bases outside the gene matches: 9. The germline V gene encodes CDR1 TSWWSYY and CDR2 QGS. The CDR3 contains 18 residues. Written as DNA, the CDR3 is TGTGCTCTTGGGGAACTATCCCCGGGGATACGGTCCACCGATAAACTCATCTTT. Its protein is CALGELSPGIRSTDKLIF.

The chain employs TRDV1 and TRDJ1, with D hard to call. No J gene is reported in TCRdb; it was inferred here by comparing the DNA with germline. V was clipped by 8 bases and J by 2 bases, with 18 bases between them. This CDR3 spans 15 amino acids. CDR1 is TSWWSYY and CDR2 is QGS in the germline V gene. In nucleotides, the CDR3 is TGTGCTCTTAGCCGGCGCCGGGTAGGAACCGATAAACTCATCTTT. It specifies CALSRRRVGTDKLIF.

This chain uses TRDV1 with TRDJ2, with D unclear. V lost 4 bases to trimming and J lost 1 base, with 10 bases between them. The germline gives CDR1 TSWWSYY, CDR2 QGS. This CDR3 contains 15 residues. The DNA of the CDR3 is TGTGCTCTTGGGGTCGTCGCTTATTTGACAGCACAACTCTTCTTT. Amino acids: CALGVVAYLTAQLFF.